The TCR beta chain described here comes from a study of CD8+ T cells in alopecia areata. General study points: Scalp clonality dropped significantly under tofacitinib, as did expanded CD8+ top-100 clones. The presence of one nonresponder keeps the tie between baseline CD8+ expansion and response uncertain. Scalp and blood samples kept many expanded lesional clones throughout tofacitinib.

Sequencing templates came from extracted RNA that was reverse transcribed into cDNA. The protocol was immunoSEQ multiplex PCR, while the TCRdb copy is restricted to in-frame clones and leaves out a portion. The sample gives fewer than 250,000 clones, more than 30% of which show up once; just under 0.5% is in the top ten. Regarding treatment: oral pan-JAK inhibitor, 5-10 mg twice daily. As to this clone: Its specificity is unknown.

The V and J ends lost 4 bases and 5 bases respectively, with 22 bases between them. The germline CDR1 and CDR2 sequences are SGHRS and YFSETQ. The CDR3 has 16 amino acids. The clonotype comes from a human donor with alopecia areata. Sequencing was performed on CD4+ T cells sorted from blood, taken at approximately week 31, from a patient treated with tofacitinib. The rearrangement joins TRBV5-1 to TRBJ2-7, with D unclear. Written as DNA, the CDR3 is TGCGCCAGCAGCCCTGGACCCCCCTCGCTTTACAACGAGCAGTACTTC. Its translation: CASSPGPPSLYNEQYF.